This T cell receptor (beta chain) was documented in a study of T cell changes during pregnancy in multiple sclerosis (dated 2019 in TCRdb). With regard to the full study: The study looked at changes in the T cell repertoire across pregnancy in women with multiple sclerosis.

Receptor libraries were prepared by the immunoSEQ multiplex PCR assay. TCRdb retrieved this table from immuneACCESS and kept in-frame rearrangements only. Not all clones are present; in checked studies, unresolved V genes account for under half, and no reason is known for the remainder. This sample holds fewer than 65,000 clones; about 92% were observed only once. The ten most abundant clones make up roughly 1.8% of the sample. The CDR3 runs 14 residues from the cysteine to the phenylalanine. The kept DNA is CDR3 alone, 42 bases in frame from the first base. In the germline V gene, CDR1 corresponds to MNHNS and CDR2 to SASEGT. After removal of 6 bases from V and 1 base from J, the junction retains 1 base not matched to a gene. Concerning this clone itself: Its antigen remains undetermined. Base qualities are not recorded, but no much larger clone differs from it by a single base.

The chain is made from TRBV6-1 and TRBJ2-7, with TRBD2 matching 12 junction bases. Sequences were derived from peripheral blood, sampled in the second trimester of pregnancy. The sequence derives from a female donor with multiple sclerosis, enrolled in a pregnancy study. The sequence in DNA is TGTGCCAGCAGCCTAGCGGGAGGGTCCTACGAGCAGTACTTC. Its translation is CASSLAGGSYEQYF.